A selection of T cell receptor beta chains follows, all from one sample in a study of cytomegalovirus exposure and HLA in healthy donors. Repertoires were generated with immunoSEQ multiplex PCR, while TCRdb's copy carries only in-frame clones and drops some. The table has about 81,000 clones, 77% seen once. Sequenced: PBMCs. All receptors come from a man in his fifties or sixties in good health and CMV-seropositive. The CDR3 runs from the conserved cysteine through the conserved F or W. Each record gives: J gene, CDR3 length, V gene, clone size, D gene, CDR3 DNA, CDR3 protein. A D gene is named only where the DNA matches it firmly. Size tells how often a clone was seen (once, few, many) or the class of an expanded clone, and some rows leave it out.

>TRBJ2-1|14|TRBV29-1|.|TRBD2
TGCAGCGTACAGACTAGCGAGTTTTACAATGAGCAGTTCTTC
CSVQTSEFYNEQFF
>TRBJ2-7|14|TRBV11-3|.|.
TGTGCCAGCAGCTTAGATCAGGGGGGTTACGAGCAGTACTTC
CASSLDQGGYEQYF
>TRBJ2-7|16|TRBV10-3|few|TRBD2
TGTGCCATCAGGGGATCAACGGTAGCGGGAACCTACGAGCAGTACTTC
CAIRGSTVAGTYEQYF
>TRBJ2-2|19|TRBV7-6|.|.
TGTGCCAGCAGCTTAAGAAACCTAGTCCTCCCCGCGAACACCGGGGAGCTGTTTTTT
CASSLRNLVLPANTGELFF
>TRBJ2-2|14|TRBV7-9|few|.
TGTGCCAGCAGTACCGACAGGCAGTCCGGGGAGCTGTTTTTT
CASSTDRQSGELFF
>TRBJ1-1|13|TRBV7-2|.|.
TGTGCCAGCAGCGCCCTCCAGGGCACTGAAGCTTTCTTT
CASSALQGTEAFF
>TRBJ2-2|16|TRBV30|.|.
TGTGCCTGGAGCGCCCCGGGTAGGATGAACACCGGGGAGCTGTTTTTT
CAWSAPGRMNTGELFF
>TRBJ1-1|15|TRBV27|.|.
TGTGCCAGCAGGATAGGGCTAGCCCGCAACACTGAAGCTTTCTTT
CASRIGLARNTEAFF
>TRBJ1-3|14|TRBV25-1|.|.
TGTGCCAGTACACAGGGCATCTCTGGAAACACCATATATTTT
CASTQGISGNTIYF
>TRBJ2-1|15|TRBV9|.|.
TGTGCCAGCAGCGTATCAGGTATTTCTTACAATGAGCAGTTCTTC
CASSVSGISYNEQFF